Below, 29 T cell receptor gamma chains from the same sample are listed, as sequenced in a study of gammadelta T cells in human blood. TCRdb reanalysed the RT-PCR reads via CATT. Counted here are over 250 gamma-chain clones, 2.1% occurring once; the ten biggest clones make up roughly half. The material sequenced was Vgamma9Vdelta2 gamma-delta T cells from infant blood. Receptors originate from a human donor.

As for this clone: TCRdb assigns this DNA the protein of a much larger clone, which departs from its translation at residue 14; this likely reflects a read error, and the protein shown comes from translating the DNA. The chain joins TRGV9 to TRGJP. CDR1 and CDR2 (germline): GITISATS, ISYDGTV (reference sequence). This CDR3 has 16 residues. The CDR3 DNA sequence: TGTGCCTTGTGGGAGGTGCAAGAGTTGGGCAAAAAAATCAATGTATTT. Protein: CALWEVQELGKKINVF.

This clone occurred a few times. The TCRdb protein comes from a much larger clone and disagrees with this DNA's translation at residue 3, likely due to a read error; the protein given here is derived from the DNA. The gene calls are TRGV9 and TRGJP. The CDR3 totals 16 residues. Germline V gene sequence: CDR1 GITISATS, CDR2 ISYDGTV (reference sequence). This chain's CDR3 is CAVWEVQELGKKIKVF. The CDR3 DNA sequence: TGTGCCGTGTGGGAGGTGCAAGAGTTGGGCAAAAAAATCAAGGTATTT.

On this clone: TCRdb's protein for this DNA is that of a much larger clone and differs from the translation at residue 4, likely a read error; the protein shown is the DNA translation. The chain combines TRGV9 with TRGJP. There are 15 residues in the CDR3. The germline gives CDR1 GITISATS, CDR2 ISYDGTV (reference sequence). As DNA, the CDR3 is TGTGCCTTGGGGGAGGTGGAGTTGGGCAAAAAAATCAAGGTATTT. Protein product: CALGEVELGKKIKVF.

The table lists this clone with a few counts. The protein given by TCRdb reflects a much larger clone and differs at residue 14 from this DNA's translation, likely from a read error; the protein shown is the DNA's translation. V is TRGV9 and J is TRGJP. This CDR3 comprises 16 residues. The germline V gene has CDR1 GITISATS and CDR2 ISYDGTV (reference sequence). CDR3 sequence: CALWAAGELGKKIEVF. CDR3 sequence (DNA): TGTGCCTTGTGGGCCGCAGGGGAGTTGGGCAAAAAAATCGAGGTATTT.

To note about this clone: One base separates it from a far larger clone, so it is likely a read error. Within the sample, other DNA sequences also encode this same CDR3. The V and J genes are TRGV4 and TRGJ1 or TRGJ2. Germline CDR1 is EGSTGY and CDR2 is YDSYTSSV. The CDR3 is 13 residues long. Here the CDR3 reads CATWDGHGYKKLF. The CDR3 DNA reads TGTGCCACCTGGGATGGGCACGGTTATAAGAAACTTTTT.

This clone was recorded a few times. The likely explanation is a read error, given a far larger clone one base away. Other DNA sequences in this specimen translate into the identical CDR3. V usage is TRGV9 and J usage is TRGJP. J lost 4 bases, V lost 4 bases, and 7 bases had no gene match. Germline V gene data show CDR1 as GITISATS and CDR2 as ISYDGTV (reference sequence). The CDR3 sequence is 17 residues long. The CDR3 nucleotides are TGTGCCTTGTGGGATCGGCCACAAGAGTTGGGCAAAAAAATCAAGGTATTT. It is translated as CALWDRPQELGKKIKVF.

By frequency in the sample, this clone is large (0.1 to 1%). This rearrangement joins TRGV9 to TRGJ1 or TRGJ2. The ends lost 4 bases at V and 12 bases at J; junction bases unmatched: 9. Germline-derived CDR1 and CDR2 are GITISATS and ISYDGTV (reference sequence). The CDR3 length is 11 residues. In nucleotides, the CDR3 is TGTGCCTTGTGGGAACGGAGGTGGAAACTCTTT. Translating gives CALWERRWKLF.

Only a few counts were recorded for this clone. The protein in TCRdb stems from a much larger clone and differs at residue 10 from this DNA's translation, likely a read error; here the protein is translated from the DNA. The chain recombines TRGV9 with TRGJP. Here the J gene came from matching the DNA to germline, since TCRdb omits it. The CDR3 length is 16 residues. The germline V gene has CDR1 GITISATS and CDR2 ISYDGTV (reference sequence). CDR3 sequence reads: CALWDGQELDKKIKVF. In DNA form, the CDR3 reads TGTGCCTTGTGGGACGGGCAAGAGTTGGACAAAAAAATCAAGGTATTT.

Within the sample, this clone is large (0.1 to 1%). V gene TRGV9 combines with J gene TRGJP. The CDR3 spans 17 residues. V was clipped by 0 bases and J by 6 bases; unmatched bases: 5. Germline values: CDR1 GITISATS, CDR2 ISYDGTV (reference sequence). In nucleotides, the CDR3 is TGTGCCTTGTGGGAGGTGCCGGTAGAGTTGGGCAAAAAAATCAAGGTATTT. Protein product: CALWEVPVELGKKIKVF.

By sample share, this clone is large. Given a far larger clone just one base away, this is likely a sequencing read error. This chain connects TRGV9 to TRGJP. The germline gives CDR1 GITISATS, CDR2 ISYDGTV (reference sequence). Losses at the gene ends were 0 bases for V and 5 bases for J; bases not matched to a gene: 1. The CDR3 covers 16 residues. The CDR3 sequence: CALWEVEELGKKIKVF. The DNA of the CDR3 is TGTGCCTTGTGGGAGGTGGAAGAGTTGGGCAAAAAAATCAAGGTATTT.

By share of the sample, this clone is large. The V gene is TRGV9, the J gene TRGJ1 or TRGJ2. After removal of 6 bases from V and 1 base from J, the junction contained 3 bases not matched to a gene. The V gene's germline CDR1 is GITISATS and CDR2 ISYDGTV (reference sequence). This CDR3 comprises 12 residues. The CDR3 sequence: CALWPNYYKKLF. The DNA for the CDR3 is TGTGCCTTGTGGCCTAATTATTATAAGAAACTCTTT.

Note on this clone: One base away lies a much larger clone, so this may be a sequencing read error. This sequence joins TRGV9 and TRGJP. No J segment appears in TCRdb, so it was assigned here by matching the sequence to germline. CDR3 length: 17 residues. Germline CDR1 reads GITISATS; CDR2 reads ISYDGTV (reference sequence). Trimming removed 0 bases from V and 15 bases from J; junction bases left unmatched: 14. CDR3 region: CALWEVRQELNKKIKVF. The CDR3 DNA follows: TGTGCCTTGTGGGAGGTGCGACAAGAGTTGAACAAAAAAATCAAGGTATTT.

This clone rates as medium-sized. This chain joins TRGV9 and TRGJP. Germline V gene sequence: CDR1 GITISATS, CDR2 ISYDGTV (reference sequence). V was pared by 2 bases and J by 11 bases, with 3 bases of the junction left unmatched. The CDR3 is made up of 14 amino acids. The CDR3 is CALWEEVGKKIKVF. DNA of the CDR3: TGTGCCTTGTGGGAGGAGGTGGGCAAAAAAATCAAGGTATTT.

This clone was observed a few times. TCRdb's entry gives the protein of a much larger clone, which mismatches this DNA's translation at residue 9, likely from a read error; the protein reported here is translated from the DNA. This chain links TRGV9 with TRGJP. Germline CDR1 and CDR2: GITISATS and ISYDGTV (reference sequence). This CDR3 has 15 amino acids. The chain's CDR3 is CALWEVELDKKIKVF. In nucleotides, the CDR3 is TGTGCCTTGTGGGAGGTGGAGTTGGACAAAAAAATCAAGGTATTT.

This clone is large within its sample. The rearrangement uses TRGV9 and TRGJP. Germline V gives CDR1 GITISATS, CDR2 ISYDGTV (reference sequence). The CDR3 length is 17 residues. The V and J ends lost 0 bases and 4 bases, in that order; junction bases with no gene match: 3. CDR3 amino acids: CALWEVCQELGKKIKVF. In DNA, the CDR3 is TGTGCCTTGTGGGAGGTGTGTCAAGAGTTGGGCAAAAAAATCAAGGTATTT.

Points on this clone: TCRdb's entry gives the protein of a much larger clone, which mismatches this DNA's translation at residue 13, likely from a read error; the protein reported here is translated from the DNA. The gene calls are TRGV9 and TRGJP. CDR3 length: 16 residues. The germline V gene encodes CDR1 GITISATS and CDR2 ISYDGTV (reference sequence). The CDR3 nucleotides are TGTGCCTTGTGGGAGGTGCAAGAGTTGGGCAAAAAAAGCAAGGTATTT. It encodes CALWEVQELGKKSKVF.

By share, this clone counts as large. Because the CDR3's place on the DNA is in doubt, the DNA is left out and the CDR3 is given as listed by TCRdb. Called V gene: TRGV8; the J gene was not called. Germline CDR1 is VENAVY and CDR2 is YDSYNSRV. The CDR3 extends over 31 residues, inclusive of both ends. The CDR3 loop is CATWDLDIIRNSLAVEQHLLSQVSIGRIQHF.

This clone is termed large. A read error is the likely source, as a far larger clone sits one nucleotide away. The chain combines TRGV9 with TRGJP. The germline CDR1 and CDR2 sequences are GITISATS and ISYDGTV (reference sequence). CDR3 length: 16 residues. V lost 0 bases to trimming and J lost 7 bases; unmatched junction nucleotides: 3. The CDR3 is CALWEVHELGKKIKVF. CDR3 in DNA: TGTGCCTTGTGGGAGGTGCACGAGTTGGGCAAAAAAATCAAGGTATTT.

By proportion, this clone is large. This sequence is one base from a far larger clone and is likely a read error. The sample has other DNA sequences that encode this CDR3 too. V gene TRGV9 combines with J gene TRGJP. CDR3 length: 16 amino acids. Trimming took 0 bases from V and 7 from J; bases not matched to a gene: 3. CDR1 is GITISATS, CDR2 ISYDGTV, per germline (reference sequence). Written as DNA, the CDR3 is TGTGCCTTGTGGGAGGTGCAGGAGTTGGGCAAAAAAATCAAGGTATTT. Protein product: CALWEVQELGKKIKVF.

This clone was detected only a few times. A much larger clone lies a single base off, so this may be a read error. The sample has other DNA sequences that encode this CDR3 too. The genes are TRGV9 and TRGJP. Germline CDR1 GITISATS, CDR2 ISYDGTV (reference sequence). There are 15 residues in the CDR3. CDR3 bases: TGTGCCTTGTGGGAGGTGCGCTTGGGCAAAAAAATAAAGGTATTT. Translating gives CALWEVRLGKKIKVF.

Concerning this clone itself: TCRdb lists the protein of a much larger clone for this DNA, which differs at residue 2, so this is likely a read error; the protein given here is translated from the DNA itself. This chain joins TRGV9 and TRGJP. There are 16 residues in the CDR3. Per germline, CDR1 GITISATS and CDR2 ISYDGTV (reference sequence). The CDR3 DNA is TGTACCTTGTGGGAGCCCCAAGAGTTGGGCAAAAAAATCAAGGTATTT. Its protein product is CTLWEPQELGKKIKVF.

This clone is hyperexpanded (1% or more). A read error is possible here, since a much larger clone lies one base away. V and J are TRGV9 and TRGJP. J gave up 5 bases and V 0 bases, and 1 base lay outside the gene matches. The CDR3 covers 16 residues. The germline V gene encodes CDR1 GITISATS and CDR2 ISYDGTV (reference sequence). The CDR3 protein is CALWEVKELGKKIKVF. The CDR3 nucleotides read TGTGCCTTGTGGGAGGTGAAAGAGTTGGGCAAAAAAATCAAGGTATTT.

This clone was found a few times. This DNA translates differently at residue 14 from the TCRdb protein, which is that of a much larger clone; a read error is likely, and the protein shown is the DNA's own translation. The V gene corresponds to TRGV9; no J gene was called. The germline CDR1 and CDR2 sequences are GITISATS and ISYDGTV (reference sequence). The CDR3 extends over 16 amino acids. The chain's CDR3 is CALWEVQELGKKIRVF. The CDR3, as DNA: TGTGCCTTGTGGGAGGTGCAAGAGTTGGGCAAAAAAATCAGGGTATTT.

Comments on this clone: TCRdb has a much larger clone's protein, which differs at residue 14 from the translation of this DNA, likely because of a read error; what is shown is the protein translated from the DNA. The chain joins TRGV9 to TRGJP. CDR1 and CDR2 (germline): GITISATS, ISYDGTV (reference sequence). The CDR3 runs 16 residues. This chain's CDR3 is CALWEVQELGKKIEVF. In DNA, the CDR3 is TGTGCCTTGTGGGAGGTGCAAGAGTTGGGCAAAAAAATCGAGGTATTT.

In its sample, this clone was seen a few times. A read error likely explains why the TCRdb protein, taken from a much larger clone, differs from this DNA's translation at residue 7; the protein shown is translated from the DNA. The genes are TRGV9 and TRGJP. Germline V gene sequence: CDR1 GITISATS, CDR2 ISYDGTV (reference sequence). The J segment lost 7 bases and the V segment lost 4 bases, leaving 7 bases of the junction unmatched. The length of the CDR3 is 16 residues. CDR3 in amino acids: CALWDDHELGKKIKVF. The DNA for the CDR3 is TGTGCCTTGTGGGACGATCACGAGTTGGGCAAAAAAATCAAGGTATTT.

This clone is labeled large. This rearrangement joins TRGV10 to TRGJP2. TRGV10 is an ORF, with its function uncertain. This CDR3 has 13 residues. The J segment lost 6 bases and the V segment lost 8 bases, leaving 7 bases of the junction unmatched. The CDR3 region is CAAWDYRDWIKTF. CDR3 DNA: TGTGCTGCGTGGGATTATCGTGATTGGATCAAGACGTTT.

Worth noting for this clone: This DNA translates differently at residue 3 from the TCRdb protein, which is that of a much larger clone; a read error is likely, and the protein shown is the DNA's own translation. The chain has TRGV10 and TRGJP1. Matching the DNA to germline supplied the J gene, which TCRdb does not give. TRGV10 has ORF status, its function being uncertain. The CDR3 totals 14 residues. The CDR3 bases are TGTGCTGTGTGGGATTATACCACTGGTTGGTTCAAGATATTT. This encodes CAVWDYTTGWFKIF.

This clone is deemed large. A far larger clone is a single base away, which makes a read error likely. This sample also contains other DNA sequences that code for the same CDR3. The chain employs TRGV9 and TRGJP. The germline V gene has CDR1 GITISATS and CDR2 ISYDGTV (reference sequence). The CDR3 length is 16 residues. Trimming cost V 1 base and J 4 bases; bases outside gene matches: 1. The CDR3 sequence is CALWEVQELGKKIKVF. As DNA, the CDR3 is TGTGCCTTGTGGGAGGTTCAAGAGTTGGGCAAAAAAATCAAGGTATTT.

This clone is large in the sample. The V call is TRGV9, the J call TRGJ1 or TRGJ2. The germline gives CDR1 GITISATS, CDR2 ISYDGTV (reference sequence). CDR3 length: 11 amino acids. CDR3 residues: CATSNYYKKLF. The CDR3, as DNA: TGTGCTACCTCGAATTATTATAAGAAACTCTTT.